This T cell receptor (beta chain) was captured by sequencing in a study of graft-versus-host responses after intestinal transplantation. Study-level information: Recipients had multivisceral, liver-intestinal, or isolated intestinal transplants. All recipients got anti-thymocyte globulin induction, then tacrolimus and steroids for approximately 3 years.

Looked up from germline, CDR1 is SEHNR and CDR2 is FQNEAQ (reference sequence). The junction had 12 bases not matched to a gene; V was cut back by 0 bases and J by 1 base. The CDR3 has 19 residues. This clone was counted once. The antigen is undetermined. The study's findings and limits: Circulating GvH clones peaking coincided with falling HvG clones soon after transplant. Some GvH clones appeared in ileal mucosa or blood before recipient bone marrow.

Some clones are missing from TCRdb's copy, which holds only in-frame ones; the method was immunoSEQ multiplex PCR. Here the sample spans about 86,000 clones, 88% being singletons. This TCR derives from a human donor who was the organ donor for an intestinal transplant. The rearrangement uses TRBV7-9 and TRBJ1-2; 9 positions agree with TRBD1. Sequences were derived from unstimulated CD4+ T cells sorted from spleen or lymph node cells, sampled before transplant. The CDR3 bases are TGTGCCAGCAGCTTAGCCGGGGAGGACAGGGGATATAGTAACTATGGCTACACCTTC. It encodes CASSLAGEDRGYSNYGYTF. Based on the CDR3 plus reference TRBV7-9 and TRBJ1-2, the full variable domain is DTGVSQNPRHKITKRGQNVTFRCDPISEHNRLYWYRQTLGQGPEFLTYFQNEAQLEKSRLLSDRFSAERPKGSFSTLEIQRTEQGDSAMYLCASSLAGEDRGYSNYGYTFGSGTRLTVV.